Each of the 10 T cell receptor beta chains below was sequenced from the same sample in a study of blood T cell repertoires in COVID-19. Assay: immunoSEQ multiplex PCR; the TCRdb copy retains only in-frame clones and omits some. The sample has about 200,000 clones, just under 80% seen once. Sequencing input: peripheral blood. Source of these receptors: a woman of 80 years or more with active or convalescent COVID-19.

This clone was counted a single time. The CDR3 protein is CASSYRSGANVLTF. The CDR3 nucleotides read TGTGCCAGCAGTTACAGGTCTGGGGCCAACGTCCTGACTTTC. V usage is TRBV3-1 (or the pseudogene TRBV3-2) and J usage is TRBJ2-6; possibly TRBD1 for D (5 bases). The CDR3 runs to 14 residues. The germline gives CDR1 LGHDT, CDR2 YNNKEL (reference sequence). Trimming left V 6 bases short and J 1 base short, with 7 bases between.

The gene calls are TRBV7-9 and TRBJ1-3, with no clear D. This CDR3 has 15 amino acids. Trimming took off 1 base at V and 2 bases at J, with 9 bases between the two ends. Germline loops: CDR1 SEHNR, CDR2 FQNEAQ (reference sequence). The CDR3 region is CASSLGGEAGNTIYF. CDR3 nucleotides: TGTGCCAGCAGCTTAGGGGGAGAGGCTGGAAACACCATATATTTT.

The chain's CDR3 is CASSFHVGPLHF. CDR3 in DNA: TGTGCCAGCAGTTTTCACGTCGGACCCCTCCACTTT. The chain carries TRBV12-3 or TRBV12-4 and TRBJ1-6; D remains ambiguous. V lost 3 bases and J lost 12, with 9 bases in between. The CDR3 length is 12 residues.

In its sample, this clone was seen a few times. This CDR3 is also generated by other DNA sequences in the sample. V and J are TRBV4-3 and TRBJ2-4, with a possible D match to TRBD2 (5 bases). The V end lost 1 base, the J end lost 3 bases, and 13 bases lay between the germline ends. Germline V CDR1 and CDR2: LGHNA, YSLEER. This CDR3 has 16 residues. The CDR3 is CASSQAKTGYKNIQYF. Written as DNA, the CDR3 is TGCGCCAGCAGCCAAGCTAAGACGGGGTACAAAAACATTCAGTACTTC.

This clone was seen a single time. One end of the junction does not line up with germline, which may come from a read error. The chain uses TRBV27 and TRBJ2-7, with TRBD1 matching over 9 bases. CDR3 length equals 13 residues. CDR1 is MNHEY and CDR2 is SMNVEV in the germline V gene (reference sequence). The CDR3 reads CASSDSAQGAFSF. In DNA, the CDR3 is TGTGCCAGCAGTGATTCCGCACAGGGGGCTTTTTCCTTC.

The chain is built from TRBV10-3 and TRBJ2-1, with D possibly TRBD1 on 6 matching bases. V was cut by 0 bases and J by 0 bases, with 12 bases left in between. CDR1 and CDR2 from the germline V gene are ENHRY and SYGVKD. The CDR3 is 17 amino acids. The CDR3 DNA reads TGTGCCATCAGTGAGTCAGTAGGGGGTTTCTCCTACAATGAGCAGTTCTTC. It encodes CAISESVGGFSYNEQFF.

The table lists this clone with a few counts. The chain combines TRBV28 with TRBJ2-7; TRBD2 matches 7 bases. The V gene's germline CDR1 is MDHEN and CDR2 SYDVKM. This CDR3 region has 16 residues. V trimming: 7 bases; J trimming: 4 bases; junction bases outside the gene matches: 16. The CDR3 sequence: CASTPAGQGRWYEQYF. The CDR3 region has the DNA TGTGCCAGCACCCCAGCGGGGCAGGGACGTTGGTACGAGCAGTACTTC.

The V and J genes are TRBV4-1 and TRBJ2-5, with a weak D call TRBD2 (5 bases). In germline, CDR1 is MGHRA, CDR2 YSYEKL. CDR3 length equals 15 residues. Trimming left V 1 base short and J 2 bases short, with 11 bases between. The CDR3 spells CASSQGHGNQETQYF. As DNA, the CDR3 is TGCGCCAGCAGCCAAGGACACGGGAATCAAGAGACCCAGTACTTC.

The chain is built from TRBV2 and TRBJ1-1; D not certain. The length of the CDR3 is 13 residues. V was clipped by 7 bases and J by 4 bases, with 13 bases between them. CDR1 and CDR2 from the germline V gene are SNHLY and FYNNEI. The DNA of the CDR3 is TGTGCCAGCACCAGCTCTAGCTTCACTGAAGCTTTCTTT. This sequence encodes CASTSSSFTEAFF.

CDR3 DNA sequence: TGTGCCAGCAGCCTCACAGCTAGGACAGGTTCCTACGAGCAGTACTTC. It is translated as CASSLTARTGSYEQYF. This chain links TRBV11-2 with TRBJ2-7; 7 bases line up with TRBD1. CDR3 size: 16 residues. Trimming at V came to 5 bases and at J to 1 base, leaving 11 bases not matched to a gene. Per the germline V gene, CDR1 is SGHAT and CDR2 is FQNNGV. Based on the CDR3 plus reference TRBV11-2 and TRBJ2-7, the full variable domain is EAGVAQSPRYKIIEKRQSVAFWCNPISGHATLYWYQQILGQGPKLLIQFQNNGVVDDSQLPKDRFSAERLKGVDSTLKIQPAKLEDSAVYLCASSLTARTGSYEQYFGPGTRLTVT.